The next 12 T cell receptor beta chains were all read from a single sample in a study of monozygotic twins with inflammatory bowel disease. For each CDR3 protein, TCRdb gives one entry from its re-call of the 5' RACE reads, without DNA. Listed are some 300,000 distinct CDR3 sequences; roughly 5.8% falls within the top ten. Sequenced material: blood. The receptor source for this set is a human donor with ulcerative colitis or Crohn's disease, or a healthy co-twin of an affected twin (not recorded which).

The chain uses TRBV10-3 and TRBJ2-3; the D call from TCRdb, TRBD1, cannot be confirmed without DNA. Per germline, CDR1 ENHRY and CDR2 SYGVKD. CDR3 length: 12 amino acids. The CDR3 loop reads CAIGQSTDTQYF.

V gene TRBV30 combines with J gene TRBJ1-3. CDR1 is GTSNPN and CDR2 is SVGIG in the germline V gene (reference sequence). CDR3 length: 11 amino acids. The CDR3 here is CAWSAGNTIYF. Filled out from reference TRBV30 and TRBJ1-3, the complete variable domain reads SQTIHQWPATLVQPVGSPLSLECTVEGTSNPNLYWYRQAAGRGLQLLFYSVGIGQISSEVPQNLSASRPQDRQFILSSKKLLLSDSGFYLCAWSAGNTIYFGEGSWLTVV.

J is TRBJ1-5 and V is TRBV28. This CDR3 is 13 amino acids long. CDR1 and CDR2 from the germline V gene are MDHEN and SYDVKM. The CDR3 protein is CASSLYGARPQYF.

The CDR3 region is CASYTGTGAREQYF. V usage is TRBV6-1 and J usage is TRBJ2-7; TCRdb outputs TRBD1, but without DNA this stays unchecked. Germline CDR1 MNHNS, CDR2 SASEGT. The CDR3 is 14 amino acids.

The chain combines TRBV18 with TRBJ2-5. The CDR3 has 18 residues. CDR1 is KGHSH, CDR2 LQKENI, per germline. The CDR3 reads CASSPPNTRSLGQETQYF.

This chain links TRBV11-2 with TRBJ2-7; the TRBD2 assignment by TCRdb is unverifiable without DNA. This CDR3 has 17 amino acids. The germline V gene has CDR1 SGHAT and CDR2 FQNNGV. CDR3 sequence: CASSFLSTTSGRGEQYF.

The chain uses TRBV20-1 and TRBJ1-3. This CDR3 region has 14 residues. Per germline, CDR1 DFQATT and CDR2 SNEGSKA (reference sequence). CDR3 in amino acids: CSAQGLLSGNTIYF.

J is TRBJ2-1 and V is TRBV6-1; the D gene TCRdb calls, TRBD2, cannot be checked with no DNA. The CDR3 is 16 amino acids. CDR1 is MNHNS and CDR2 is SASEGT in the germline V gene. The CDR3 protein is CASTSSPGTIYNEQFF.

The chain joins TRBV4-3 to TRBJ2-5. The CDR3 covers 15 residues. Germline V CDR1 and CDR2: LGHNA, YSLEER. This chain's CDR3 is CASSQDSDTQETQYF.

V gene TRBV14 combines with J gene TRBJ1-2. The V gene's germline CDR1 is SGHDN and CDR2 FVKESK. CDR3 size: 13 residues. Here the CDR3 reads CASSQVGVTGYTF. The whole variable domain, remainder taken from reference TRBV14 and TRBJ1-2, is EAGVTQFPSHSVIEKGQTVTLRCDPISGHDNLYWYRRVMGKEIKFLLHFVKESKQDESGMPNNRFLAERTGGTYSTLKVQPAELEDSGVYFCASSQVGVTGYTFGSGTRLTVV.

The rearrangement uses TRBV30 and TRBJ2-4; TCRdb's D call, TRBD2, is unchecked because there is no DNA. From germline, CDR1 is GTSNPN and CDR2 SVGIG (reference sequence). The CDR3 contains 14 residues. CDR3 sequence reads: CAWSARLPGNIQYF.

The J gene is TRBJ2-4, the V gene TRBV7-2. This CDR3 has 14 residues. Germline CDR1 reads SGHTA; CDR2 reads FQGNSA. The CDR3 spells CASSFSRVENMQYF.